These T cell receptor beta chains were read from a single sample in a study of T-cell memory formation after mild COVID-19. TCRdb itself ran the 5' RACE reads through MiXCR, one entry per CDR3 protein. The sample yields some 350,000 distinct CDR3 sequences, over 10% seen once. Sample: PBMCs or a T cell subset sorted from them (not recorded which). The receptors derive from a man aged 18 to 29 who had mild COVID-19 (a few samples of this study predate the infection). Cell type and time point are not known. CDR3s leave out the opening cysteine and the closing phenylalanine or tryptophan.

cdr3_aa: SARRLDKETQY; j_call: TRBJ2-5; v_call: TRBV20-1
cdr3_aa: ASTLTGAVYGYT; j_call: TRBJ1-2; v_call: TRBV28
cdr3_aa: ASSQDPYTEAF; j_call: TRBJ1-1; v_call: TRBV4-3
cdr3_aa: ASSPPREDGYT; j_call: TRBJ1-2; v_call: TRBV5-5
cdr3_aa: ASSVTRTLNEQY; j_call: TRBJ2-7; v_call: TRBV5-5
cdr3_aa: ASIGGTPNTGELF; j_call: TRBJ2-2; v_call: TRBV5-1
cdr3_aa: ASSFVGANSPLH; j_call: TRBJ1-6; v_call: TRBV12-3/TRBV12-4
cdr3_aa: RAGTGNTEAF; j_call: TRBJ1-1; v_call: TRBV20-1
cdr3_aa: ASSPARTDTQY; j_call: TRBJ2-3; v_call: TRBV5-1
cdr3_aa: ASSPGTVIATGELF; j_call: TRBJ2-2; v_call: TRBV5-1
cdr3_aa: ASSEALVRLTDTQY; j_call: TRBJ2-3; v_call: TRBV2
cdr3_aa: ASSTGVSYNEQF; j_call: TRBJ2-1; v_call: TRBV27
cdr3_aa: ASRSGGALSYEQY; j_call: TRBJ2-7; v_call: TRBV4-2
cdr3_aa: ATSDLTEGAF; j_call: TRBJ1-1; v_call: TRBV24-1
cdr3_aa: ASSEDRTGYYGYT; j_call: TRBJ1-2; v_call: TRBV6-1
cdr3_aa: ASSRDRRETQY; j_call: TRBJ2-5; v_call: TRBV3-1
cdr3_aa: ASSPWTGGGETQY; j_call: TRBJ2-5; v_call: TRBV7-6
cdr3_aa: ASSPRDGIYSGANVLT; j_call: TRBJ2-6; v_call: TRBV9
cdr3_aa: ASSPSEGAGNTIY; j_call: TRBJ1-3; v_call: TRBV4-1
cdr3_aa: ARALYEQY; j_call: TRBJ2-7; v_call: TRBV27
cdr3_aa: AAPWEFVGRIGTDTQY; j_call: TRBJ2-3; v_call: TRBV24-1
cdr3_aa: ASSLVQGSDTQY; j_call: TRBJ2-3; v_call: TRBV7-2
cdr3_aa: SALPGQGIRYTGELF; j_call: TRBJ2-2; v_call: TRBV20-1
cdr3_aa: ASSAGQANYGYT; j_call: TRBJ1-2; v_call: TRBV12-3/TRBV12-4
cdr3_aa: SARDWGRRDEQY; j_call: TRBJ2-7; v_call: TRBV20-1
cdr3_aa: ASSFGQGSEQY; j_call: TRBJ2-7; v_call: TRBV5-1
cdr3_aa: ASSFIGGARFTDTQY; j_call: TRBJ2-3; v_call: TRBV7-2
cdr3_aa: ASSPADPRGETQY; j_call: TRBJ2-5; v_call: TRBV5-1
cdr3_aa: ASSYFTGSDGYT; j_call: TRBJ1-2; v_call: TRBV6-5
cdr3_aa: ASSLGDTSEDEQY; j_call: TRBJ2-7; v_call: TRBV5-5
cdr3_aa: ASKGAQH; j_call: TRBJ1-5; v_call: TRBV5-1
cdr3_aa: ASSPRTSGGRYQETQY; j_call: TRBJ2-5; v_call: TRBV4-2
cdr3_aa: ASSGAGEITDTQY; j_call: TRBJ2-3; v_call: TRBV27
cdr3_aa: ASSNAAGTPEKLF; j_call: TRBJ1-4; v_call: TRBV5-1
cdr3_aa: ASSIAGTYNEQF; j_call: TRBJ2-1; v_call: TRBV9
cdr3_aa: SVTPGTAGELF; j_call: TRBJ2-2; v_call: TRBV29-1
cdr3_aa: ASGPNRSGDTQY; j_call: TRBJ2-3; v_call: TRBV12-5
cdr3_aa: ASSTYAGPNEKLF; j_call: TRBJ1-4; v_call: TRBV6-2/TRBV6-3
cdr3_aa: ASSQYSLERSEQY; j_call: TRBJ2-7; v_call: TRBV4-1
cdr3_aa: ASSLFGATGELF; j_call: TRBJ2-2; v_call: TRBV12-3/TRBV12-4
cdr3_aa: ASSVQGVWQETQY; j_call: TRBJ2-5; v_call: TRBV7-9
cdr3_aa: SARPGGNEKLF; j_call: TRBJ1-4; v_call: TRBV20-1
cdr3_aa: ASTLEGSDTQY; j_call: TRBJ2-3; v_call: TRBV5-1
cdr3_aa: ASIQDRVENTGELF; j_call: TRBJ2-2; v_call: TRBV5-1
cdr3_aa: ASTLGAGGVSNQPQH; j_call: TRBJ1-5; v_call: TRBV19
cdr3_aa: ASSFGGTSTDTQY; j_call: TRBJ2-3; v_call: TRBV12-3/TRBV12-4
cdr3_aa: SARESASGPETQY; j_call: TRBJ2-5; v_call: TRBV20-1
cdr3_aa: ASSQATQGTSNYGYT; j_call: TRBJ1-2; v_call: TRBV4-1
cdr3_aa: ASSDPTGANEQY; j_call: TRBJ2-7; v_call: TRBV2
cdr3_aa: ASSRGGLGNVGTEAF; j_call: TRBJ1-1; v_call: TRBV6-2/TRBV6-3
cdr3_aa: ASRPGQGAAYGYT; j_call: TRBJ1-2; v_call: TRBV2
cdr3_aa: ASSPKSAYEQY; j_call: TRBJ2-7; v_call: TRBV18
cdr3_aa: ASTPGYQNYGYT; j_call: TRBJ1-2; v_call: TRBV5-4
cdr3_aa: ASRSLISTSSGGTDTQY; j_call: TRBJ2-3; v_call: TRBV6-6
cdr3_aa: ASSLVGGGGGYT; j_call: TRBJ1-2; v_call: TRBV11-2